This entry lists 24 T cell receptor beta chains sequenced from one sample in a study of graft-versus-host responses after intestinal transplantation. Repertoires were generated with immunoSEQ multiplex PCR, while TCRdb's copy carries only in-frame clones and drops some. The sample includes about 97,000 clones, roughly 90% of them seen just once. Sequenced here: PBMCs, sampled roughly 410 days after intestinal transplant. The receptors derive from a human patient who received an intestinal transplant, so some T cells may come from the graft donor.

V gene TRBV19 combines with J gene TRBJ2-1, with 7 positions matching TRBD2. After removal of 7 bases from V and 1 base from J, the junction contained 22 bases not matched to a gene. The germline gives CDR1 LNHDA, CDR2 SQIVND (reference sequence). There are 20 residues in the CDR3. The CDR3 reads CASMQGLRGVGPTSYNEQFF. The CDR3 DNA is TGTGCCAGTATGCAGGGACTACGGGGAGTTGGGCCCACTTCCTACAATGAGCAGTTCTTC.

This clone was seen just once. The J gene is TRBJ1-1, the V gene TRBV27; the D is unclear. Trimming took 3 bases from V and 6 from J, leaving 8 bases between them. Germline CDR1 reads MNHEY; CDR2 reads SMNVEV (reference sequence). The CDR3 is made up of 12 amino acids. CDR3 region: CASSFSGAEAFF. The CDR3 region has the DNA TGTGCCAGCAGTTTTTCGGGAGCTGAAGCTTTCTTT.

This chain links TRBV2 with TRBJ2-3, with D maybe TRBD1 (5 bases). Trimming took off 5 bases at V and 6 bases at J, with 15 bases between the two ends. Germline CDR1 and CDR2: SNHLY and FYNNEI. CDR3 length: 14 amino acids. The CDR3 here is CASSPDTLIDTQYF. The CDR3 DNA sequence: TGTGCCAGCAGTCCGGACACCCTTATTGATACGCAGTATTTT.

The CDR3 protein is CASSLAATSNQPQHF. CDR3 bases: TGTGCCAGCAGCTTAGCGGCAACTAGCAATCAGCCCCAGCATTTT. The chain has TRBV7-8 and TRBJ1-5; D remains unclear. V was pared by 0 bases and J by 0 bases, with 6 bases between. CDR1 and CDR2 from the germline V gene are SGHVS and FQNEAQ. This CDR3 has 15 residues.

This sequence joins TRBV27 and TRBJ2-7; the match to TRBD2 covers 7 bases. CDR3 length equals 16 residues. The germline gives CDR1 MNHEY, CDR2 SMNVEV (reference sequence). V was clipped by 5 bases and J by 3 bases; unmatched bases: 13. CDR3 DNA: TGTGCCAGCAGTCCCCGGGGCCGGGGCGGGGGCTACGAGCAGTACTTC. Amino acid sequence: CASSPRGRGGGYEQYF.

CDR3 in DNA: TGTGCCAGCAGCTTACGGGACGGACCTCTCGAGCAGTACTTC. Translation: CASSLRDGPLEQYF. The chain couples TRBV11-2 to TRBJ2-7; perhaps D is TRBD1 or TRBD2 (5 bases each). The germline V gene encodes CDR1 SGHAT and CDR2 FQNNGV. This CDR3 is built from 14 residues. Trimming left V 2 bases short and J 6 bases short, with 14 bases between.

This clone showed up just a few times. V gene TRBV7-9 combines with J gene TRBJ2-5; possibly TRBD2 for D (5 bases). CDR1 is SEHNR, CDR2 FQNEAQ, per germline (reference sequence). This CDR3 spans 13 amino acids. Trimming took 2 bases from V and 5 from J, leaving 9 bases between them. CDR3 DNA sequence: TGTGCCAGCAGCTTATCCGGGGAGGAGACCCAGTACTTC. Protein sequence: CASSLSGEETQYF.

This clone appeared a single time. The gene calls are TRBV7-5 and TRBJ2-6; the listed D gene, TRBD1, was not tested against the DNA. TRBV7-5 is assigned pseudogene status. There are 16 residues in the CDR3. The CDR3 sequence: CARQPIRQSRANVLTF. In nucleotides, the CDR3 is TGTGCCAGACAGCCCATTAGACAAAGTCGGGCCAACGTCCTGACTTTC.

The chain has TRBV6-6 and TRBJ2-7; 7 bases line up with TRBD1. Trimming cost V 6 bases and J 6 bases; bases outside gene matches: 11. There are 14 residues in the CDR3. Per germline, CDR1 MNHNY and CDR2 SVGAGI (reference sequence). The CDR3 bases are TGTGCCAGCAGAGCGGAGACAGGGTTAAGCGAGCAGTACTTC. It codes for CASRAETGLSEQYF.

CDR3 amino acids: CASSLRLTGELFF. CDR3 coding DNA: TGTGCCAGCAGCTTAAGACTCACCGGGGAGCTGTTTTTT. This sequence joins TRBV11-1 and TRBJ2-2; D not certain. The CDR3 has 13 amino acids. Germline lookup yields CDR1 SGHAT and CDR2 FQDESV (reference sequence). Trimming left V 2 bases short and J 4 bases short, with 5 bases between.

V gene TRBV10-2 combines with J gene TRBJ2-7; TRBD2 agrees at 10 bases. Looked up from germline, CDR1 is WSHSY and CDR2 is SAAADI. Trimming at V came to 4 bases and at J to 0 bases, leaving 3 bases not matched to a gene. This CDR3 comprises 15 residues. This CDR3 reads CASSGGTSDSYEQYF. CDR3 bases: TGCGCCAGCAGTGGGGGGACTAGCGACTCCTACGAGCAGTACTTC.

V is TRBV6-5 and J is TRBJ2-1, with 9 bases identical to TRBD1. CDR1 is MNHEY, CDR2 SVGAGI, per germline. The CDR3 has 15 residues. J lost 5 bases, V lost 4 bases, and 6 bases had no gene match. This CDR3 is CASSSSGTGHNEQFF. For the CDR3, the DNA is TGTGCCAGCAGTTCCTCCGGGACAGGGCACAATGAGCAGTTCTTC.

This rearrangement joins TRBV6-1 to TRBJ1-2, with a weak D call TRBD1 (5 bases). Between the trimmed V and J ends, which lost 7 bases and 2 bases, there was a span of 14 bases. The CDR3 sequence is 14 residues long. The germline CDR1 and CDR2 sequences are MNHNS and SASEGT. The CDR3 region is CASKTGGENYGYTF. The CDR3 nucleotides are TGTGCCAGCAAAACCGGGGGGGAGAACTATGGCTACACCTTC.

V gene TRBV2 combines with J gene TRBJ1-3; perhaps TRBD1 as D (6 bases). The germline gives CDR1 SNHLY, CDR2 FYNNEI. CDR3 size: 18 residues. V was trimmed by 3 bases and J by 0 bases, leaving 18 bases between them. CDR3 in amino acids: CASSDRGLLPTSGNTIYF. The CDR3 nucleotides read TGTGCCAGCAGTGACAGGGGCTTACTTCCTACCTCTGGAAACACCATATATTTT.

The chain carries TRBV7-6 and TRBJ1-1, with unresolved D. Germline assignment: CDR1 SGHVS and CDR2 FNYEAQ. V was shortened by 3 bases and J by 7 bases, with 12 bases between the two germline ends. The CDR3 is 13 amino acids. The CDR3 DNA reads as TGTGCCAGCAGCTTCATAATGCGTTTTGAAGCTTTCTTT. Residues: CASSFIMRFEAFF.

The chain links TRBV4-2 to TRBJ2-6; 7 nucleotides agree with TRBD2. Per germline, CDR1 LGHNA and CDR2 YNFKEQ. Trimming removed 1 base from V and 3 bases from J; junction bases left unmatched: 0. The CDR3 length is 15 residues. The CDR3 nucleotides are TGTGCCAGCAGCCAAGGGGAGGGTGGGGCCAACGTCCTGACTTTC. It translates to CASSQGEGGANVLTF.

CDR3 sequence: CASSPGQDAEKLFF. The CDR3 DNA sequence: TGTGCCAGCTCACCCGGACAGGATGCTGAAAAACTGTTTTTT. The rearrangement joins TRBV18 to TRBJ1-4; TRBD1 aligns across 7 bases. The V and J ends lost 3 bases and 7 bases, in that order; junction bases with no gene match: 5. Germline V gives CDR1 KGHSH, CDR2 LQKENI. This CDR3 comprises 14 residues.

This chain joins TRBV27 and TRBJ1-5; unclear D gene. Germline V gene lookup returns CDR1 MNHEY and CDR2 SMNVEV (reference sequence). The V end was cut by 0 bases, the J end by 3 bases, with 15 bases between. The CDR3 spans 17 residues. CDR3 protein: CASSLSFWARYNQPQHF. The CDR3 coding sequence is TGTGCCAGCAGTTTATCTTTTTGGGCACGGTACAATCAGCCCCAGCATTTT.

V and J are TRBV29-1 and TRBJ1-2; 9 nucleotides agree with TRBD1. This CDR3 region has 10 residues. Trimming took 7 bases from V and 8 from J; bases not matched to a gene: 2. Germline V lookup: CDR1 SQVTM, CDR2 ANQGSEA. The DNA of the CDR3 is TGCAGCGCAGGACAGGGGGGCTACACCTTC. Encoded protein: CSAGQGGYTF.

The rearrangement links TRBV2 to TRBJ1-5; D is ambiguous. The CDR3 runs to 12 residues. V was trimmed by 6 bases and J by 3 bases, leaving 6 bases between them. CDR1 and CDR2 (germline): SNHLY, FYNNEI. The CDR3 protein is CASRGLNQPQHF. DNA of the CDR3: TGTGCCAGCAGGGGTCTCAATCAGCCCCAGCATTTT.

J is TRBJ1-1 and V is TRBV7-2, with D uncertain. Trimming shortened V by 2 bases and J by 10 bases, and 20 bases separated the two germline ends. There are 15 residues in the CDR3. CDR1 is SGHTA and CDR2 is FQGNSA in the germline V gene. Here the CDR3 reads CASSLRRHVPRRAFF. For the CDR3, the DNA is TGTGCCAGCAGCTTACGCCGGCACGTCCCCAGAAGAGCTTTCTTT.

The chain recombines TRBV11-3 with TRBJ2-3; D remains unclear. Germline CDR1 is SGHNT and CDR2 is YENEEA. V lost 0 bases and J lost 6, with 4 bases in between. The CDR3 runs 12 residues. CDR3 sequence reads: CASSLERDTQYF. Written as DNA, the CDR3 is TGTGCCAGCAGCTTAGAACGGGATACGCAGTATTTT.

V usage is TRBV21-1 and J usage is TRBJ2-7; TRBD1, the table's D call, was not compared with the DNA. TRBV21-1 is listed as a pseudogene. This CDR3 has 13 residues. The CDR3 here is CASHPGQGVLRYF. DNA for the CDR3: TGTGCCAGTCATCCGGGACAGGGGGTCCTACGGTACTTC.

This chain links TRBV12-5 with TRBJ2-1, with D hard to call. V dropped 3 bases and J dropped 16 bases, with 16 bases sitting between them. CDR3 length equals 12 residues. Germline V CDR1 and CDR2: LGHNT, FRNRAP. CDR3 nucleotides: TGTGCTAGTGGTTTAAGCAGAGAATTTAGTTTCTTC. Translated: CASGLSREFSFF.